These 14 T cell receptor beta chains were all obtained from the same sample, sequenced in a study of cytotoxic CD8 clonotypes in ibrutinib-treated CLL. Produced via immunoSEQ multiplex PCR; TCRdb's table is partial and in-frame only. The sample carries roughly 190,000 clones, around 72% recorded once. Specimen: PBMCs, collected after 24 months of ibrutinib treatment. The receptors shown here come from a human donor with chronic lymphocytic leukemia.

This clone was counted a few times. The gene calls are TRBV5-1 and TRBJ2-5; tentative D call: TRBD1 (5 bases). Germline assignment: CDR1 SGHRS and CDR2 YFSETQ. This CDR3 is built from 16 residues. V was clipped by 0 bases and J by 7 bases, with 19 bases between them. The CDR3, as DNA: TGCGCCAGCAGCTTGGGTGGGGCAGCTTTAAAGGGGACCCAGTACTTC. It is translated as CASSLGGAALKGTQYF.

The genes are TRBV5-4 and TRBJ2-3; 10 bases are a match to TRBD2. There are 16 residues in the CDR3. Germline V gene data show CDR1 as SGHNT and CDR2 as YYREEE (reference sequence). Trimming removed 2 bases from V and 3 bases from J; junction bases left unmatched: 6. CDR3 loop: CASSFRLAGVTDTQYF. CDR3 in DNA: TGTGCCAGCAGCTTCAGGCTAGCGGGAGTGACAGATACGCAGTATTTT.

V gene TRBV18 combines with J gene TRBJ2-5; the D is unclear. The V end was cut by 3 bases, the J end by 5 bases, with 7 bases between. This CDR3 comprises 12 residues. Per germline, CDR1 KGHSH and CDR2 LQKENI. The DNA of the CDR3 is TGTGCCAGCTCACCTGAGTCGGAGACCCAGTACTTC. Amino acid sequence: CASSPESETQYF.

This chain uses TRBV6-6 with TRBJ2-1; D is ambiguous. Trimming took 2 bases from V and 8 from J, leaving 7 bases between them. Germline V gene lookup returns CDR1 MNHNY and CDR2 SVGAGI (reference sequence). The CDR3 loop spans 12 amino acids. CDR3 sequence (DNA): TGTGCCAGCAGTTACATGACCGATGAGCAGTTCTTC. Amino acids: CASSYMTDEQFF.

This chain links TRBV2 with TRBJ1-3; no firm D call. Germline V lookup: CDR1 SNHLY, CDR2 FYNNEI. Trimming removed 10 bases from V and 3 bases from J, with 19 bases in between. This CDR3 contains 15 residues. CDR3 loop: CATTRRWTSGNTIYF. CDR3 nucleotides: TGTGCCACTACGAGAAGATGGACGAGTGGAAACACCATATATTTT.

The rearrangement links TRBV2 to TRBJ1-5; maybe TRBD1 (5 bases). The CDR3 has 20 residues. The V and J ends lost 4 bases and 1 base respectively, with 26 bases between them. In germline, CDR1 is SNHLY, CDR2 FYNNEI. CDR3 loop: CASSGRLANTAGLSNQPQHF. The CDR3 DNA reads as TGTGCCAGCAGTGGGCGCCTGGCGAACACCGCAGGGCTAAGCAATCAGCCCCAGCATTTT.

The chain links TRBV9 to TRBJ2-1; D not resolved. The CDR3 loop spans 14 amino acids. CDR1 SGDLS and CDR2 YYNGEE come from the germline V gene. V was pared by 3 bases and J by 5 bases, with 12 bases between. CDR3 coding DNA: TGTGCCAGCAGCGACTGGACGGGTAACAATGAGCAGTTCTTC. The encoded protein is CASSDWTGNNEQFF.

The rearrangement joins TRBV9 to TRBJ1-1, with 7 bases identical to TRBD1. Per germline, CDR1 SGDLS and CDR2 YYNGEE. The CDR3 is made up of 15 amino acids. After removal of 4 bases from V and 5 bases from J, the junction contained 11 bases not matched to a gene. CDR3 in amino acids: CASSTGQAYRTEAFF. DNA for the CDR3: TGTGCCAGCAGCACCGGACAGGCCTACCGGACTGAAGCTTTCTTT.

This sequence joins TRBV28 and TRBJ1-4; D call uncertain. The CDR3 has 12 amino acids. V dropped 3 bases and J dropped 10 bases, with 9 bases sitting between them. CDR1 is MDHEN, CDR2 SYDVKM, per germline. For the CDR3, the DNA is TGTGCCAGCAGTTTTGTAGATGGAAAACTGTTTTTT. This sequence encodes CASSFVDGKLFF.

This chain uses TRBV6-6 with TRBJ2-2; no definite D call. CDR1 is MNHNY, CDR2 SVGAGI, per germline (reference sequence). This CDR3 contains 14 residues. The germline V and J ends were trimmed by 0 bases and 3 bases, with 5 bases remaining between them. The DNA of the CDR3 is TGTGCCAGCAGTTACTCACCAGACACCGGGGAGCTGTTTTTT. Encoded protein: CASSYSPDTGELFF.

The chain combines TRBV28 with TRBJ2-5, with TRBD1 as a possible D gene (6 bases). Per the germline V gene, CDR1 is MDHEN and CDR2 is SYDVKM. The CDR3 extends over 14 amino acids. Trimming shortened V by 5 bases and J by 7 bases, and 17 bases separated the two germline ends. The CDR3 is CASSIKQGAWTQYF. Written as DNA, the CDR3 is TGTGCCAGCAGTATCAAACAGGGTGCTTGGACCCAGTACTTC.

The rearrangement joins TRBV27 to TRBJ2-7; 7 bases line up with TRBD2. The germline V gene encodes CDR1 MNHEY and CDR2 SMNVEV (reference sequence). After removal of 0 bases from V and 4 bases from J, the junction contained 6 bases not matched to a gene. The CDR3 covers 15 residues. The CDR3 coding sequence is TGTGCCAGCAGTTTATCATACGGGGGGATTTACGAGCAGTACTTC. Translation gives CASSLSYGGIYEQYF.

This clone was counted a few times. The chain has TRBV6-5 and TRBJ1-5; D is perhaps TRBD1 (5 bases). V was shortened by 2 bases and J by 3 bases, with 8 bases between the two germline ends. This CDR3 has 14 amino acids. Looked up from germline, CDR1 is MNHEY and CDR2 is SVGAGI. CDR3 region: CASSYRGYNQPQHF. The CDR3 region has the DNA TGTGCCAGCAGTTACCGGGGGTACAATCAGCCCCAGCATTTT.

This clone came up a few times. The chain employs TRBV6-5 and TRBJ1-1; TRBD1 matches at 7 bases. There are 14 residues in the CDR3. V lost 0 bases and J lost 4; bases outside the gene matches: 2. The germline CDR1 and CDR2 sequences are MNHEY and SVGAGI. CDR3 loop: CASSYSTGLTEAFF. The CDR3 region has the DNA TGTGCCAGCAGTTACTCGACAGGGCTCACTGAAGCTTTCTTT.